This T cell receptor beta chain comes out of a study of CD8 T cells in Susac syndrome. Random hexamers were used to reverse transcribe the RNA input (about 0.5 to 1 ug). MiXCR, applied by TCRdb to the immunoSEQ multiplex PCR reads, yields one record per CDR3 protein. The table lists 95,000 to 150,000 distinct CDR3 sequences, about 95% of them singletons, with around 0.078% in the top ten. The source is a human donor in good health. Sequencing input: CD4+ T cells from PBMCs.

CDR3 coding DNA: TGCAGCGCCGGCGGGGGCAGTCAAGAGACCCAGTACTTC. It is translated as CSAGGGSQETQYF. The chain employs TRBV29-1 and TRBJ2-5; weak D call: TRBD2 (7 bases). V was cut by 7 bases and J by 2 bases, with 14 bases left in between. This CDR3 is built from 13 residues. The germline V gene has CDR1 SQVTM and CDR2 ANQGSEA.